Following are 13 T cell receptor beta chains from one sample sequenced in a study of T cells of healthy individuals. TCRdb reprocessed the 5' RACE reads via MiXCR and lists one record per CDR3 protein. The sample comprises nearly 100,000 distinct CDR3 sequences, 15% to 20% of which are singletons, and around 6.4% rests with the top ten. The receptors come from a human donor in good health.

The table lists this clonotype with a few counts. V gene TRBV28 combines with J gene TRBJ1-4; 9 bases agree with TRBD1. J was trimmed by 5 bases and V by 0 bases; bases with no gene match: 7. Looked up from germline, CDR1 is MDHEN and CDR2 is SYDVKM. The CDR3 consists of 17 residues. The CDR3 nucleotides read TGTGCCAGCAGTTTATGGTTACAGGGGGCTACCAATGAAAAACTGTTTTTT. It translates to CASSLWLQGATNEKLFF.

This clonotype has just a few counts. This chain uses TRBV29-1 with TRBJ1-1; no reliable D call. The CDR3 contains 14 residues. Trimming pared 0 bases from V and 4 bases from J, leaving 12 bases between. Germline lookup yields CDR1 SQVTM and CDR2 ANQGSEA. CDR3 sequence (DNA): TGCAGCGTTGAAGATACGGGCAGAAGCACTGAAGCTTTCTTT. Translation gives CSVEDTGRSTEAFF.

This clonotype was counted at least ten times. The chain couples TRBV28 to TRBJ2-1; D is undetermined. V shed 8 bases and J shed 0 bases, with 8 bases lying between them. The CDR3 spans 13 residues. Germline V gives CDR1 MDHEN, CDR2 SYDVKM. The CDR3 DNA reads TGTGCCAGCCTCGAGAGCTCCTACAATGAGCAGTTCTTC. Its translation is CASLESSYNEQFF.

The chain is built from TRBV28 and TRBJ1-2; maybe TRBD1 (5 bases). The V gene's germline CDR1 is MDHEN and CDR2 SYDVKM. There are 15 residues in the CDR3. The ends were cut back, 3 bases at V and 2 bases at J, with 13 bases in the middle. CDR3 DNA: TGTGCCAGCAGTTTCCCGCAGGGATCCAACTATGGCTACACCTTC. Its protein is CASSFPQGSNYGYTF.

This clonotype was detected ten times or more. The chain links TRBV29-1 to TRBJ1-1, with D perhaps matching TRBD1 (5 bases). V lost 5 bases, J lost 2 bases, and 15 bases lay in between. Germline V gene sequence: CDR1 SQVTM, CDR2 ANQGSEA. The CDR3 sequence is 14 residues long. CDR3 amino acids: CSVRTGPPNTEAFF. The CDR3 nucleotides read TGCAGCGTTAGGACGGGGCCACCTAACACTGAAGCTTTCTTT.

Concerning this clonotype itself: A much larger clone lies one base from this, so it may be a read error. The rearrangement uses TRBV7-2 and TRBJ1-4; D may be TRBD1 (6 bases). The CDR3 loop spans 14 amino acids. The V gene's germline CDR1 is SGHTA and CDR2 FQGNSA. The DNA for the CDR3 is TGTGCCAGCACCCCCGGGGGGCGGTTTGAAAAACCGTTTTTT. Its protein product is CASTPGGRFEKPFF.

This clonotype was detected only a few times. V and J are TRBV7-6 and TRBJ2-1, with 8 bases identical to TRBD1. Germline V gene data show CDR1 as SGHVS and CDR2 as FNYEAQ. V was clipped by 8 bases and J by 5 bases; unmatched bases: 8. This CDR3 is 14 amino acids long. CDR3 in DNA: TGTGCCAGCTCGCCGCAGGGGGCCCACAATGAGCAGTTCTTC. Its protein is CASSPQGAHNEQFF.

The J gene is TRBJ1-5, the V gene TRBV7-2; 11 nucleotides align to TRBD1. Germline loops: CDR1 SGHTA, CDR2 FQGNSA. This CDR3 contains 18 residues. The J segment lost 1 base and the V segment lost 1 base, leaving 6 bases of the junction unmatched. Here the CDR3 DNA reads TGTGCCAGCAGCTTAGTCGGACAGGGGGCGGGAAGCAATCAGCCCCAGCATTTT. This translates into CASSLVGQGAGSNQPQHF.

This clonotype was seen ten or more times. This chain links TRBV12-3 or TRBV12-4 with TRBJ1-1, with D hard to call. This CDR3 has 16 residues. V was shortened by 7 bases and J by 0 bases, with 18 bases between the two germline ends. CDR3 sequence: CASTPGWGGMNTEAFF. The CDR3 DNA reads TGTGCCAGCACCCCCGGGTGGGGTGGAATGAACACTGAAGCTTTCTTT.

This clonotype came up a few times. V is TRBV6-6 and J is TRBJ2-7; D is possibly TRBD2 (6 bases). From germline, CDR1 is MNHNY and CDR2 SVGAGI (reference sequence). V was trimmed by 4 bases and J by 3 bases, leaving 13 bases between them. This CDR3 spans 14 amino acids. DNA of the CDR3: TGTGCCAGCAGTTCCTCTGGGGGGTTCTACGAGCAGTACTTC. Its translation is CASSSSGGFYEQYF.

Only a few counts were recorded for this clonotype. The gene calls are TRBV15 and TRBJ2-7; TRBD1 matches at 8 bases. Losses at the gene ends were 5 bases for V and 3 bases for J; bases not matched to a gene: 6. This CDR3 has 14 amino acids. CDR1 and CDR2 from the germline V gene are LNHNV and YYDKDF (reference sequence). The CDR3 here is CATSVDRGSYEQYF. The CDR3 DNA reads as TGTGCCACCAGCGTCGACAGGGGAAGCTACGAGCAGTACTTC. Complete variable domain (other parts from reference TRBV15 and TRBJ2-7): DAMVIQNPRYQVTQFGKPVTLSCSQTLNHNVMYWYQQKSSQAPKLLFHYYDKDFNNEADTPDNFQSRRPNTSFCFLDIRSPGLGDTAMYLCATSVDRGSYEQYFGPGTRLTVT.

DNA of the CDR3: TGTGCCAGCAGTTTTCGGACTAGCAAAAACAATGAGCAGTTCTTC. Its translation: CASSFRTSKNNEQFF. The rearrangement links TRBV12-3 or TRBV12-4 to TRBJ2-1, with 8 bases aligning to TRBD2. The J segment lost 5 bases and the V segment lost 3 bases, leaving 6 bases of the junction unmatched. The CDR3 totals 15 residues.

This CDR3 is CATSRVYVEKLFF. DNA of the CDR3: TGTGCCACCAGCAGAGTTTATGTTGAAAAACTGTTTTTT. The rearrangement joins TRBV15 to TRBJ1-4; D unclear. Trimming shortened V by 1 base and J by 7 bases, and 7 bases separated the two germline ends. The CDR3 totals 13 residues. Germline V gives CDR1 LNHNV, CDR2 YYDKDF (reference sequence).